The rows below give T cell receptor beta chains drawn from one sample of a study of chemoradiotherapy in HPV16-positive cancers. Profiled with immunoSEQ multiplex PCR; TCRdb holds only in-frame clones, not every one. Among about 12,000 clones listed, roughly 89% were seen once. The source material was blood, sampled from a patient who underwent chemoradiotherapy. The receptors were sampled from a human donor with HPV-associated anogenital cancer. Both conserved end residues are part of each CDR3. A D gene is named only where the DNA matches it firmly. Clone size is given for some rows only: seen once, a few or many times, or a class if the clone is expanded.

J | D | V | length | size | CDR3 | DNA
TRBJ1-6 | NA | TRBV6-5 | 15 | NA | CASSPDTGLGSSLHF | TGTGCCAGCAGTCCAGACACAGGGTTGGGATCTTCCCTCCACTTT
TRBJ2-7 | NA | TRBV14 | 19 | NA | CASSKRGRDDPRRLNEQYF | TGTGCCAGCAGCAAAAGGGGTCGGGATGACCCCCGGCGCCTCAACGAGCAGTACTTC
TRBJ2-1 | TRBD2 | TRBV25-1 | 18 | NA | CASSGTSGRSGSYNEQFF | TGTGCCAGCAGTGGGACTAGCGGGAGGTCGGGCTCCTACAATGAGCAGTTCTTC
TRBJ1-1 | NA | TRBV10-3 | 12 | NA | CAISEGFTEAFF | TGTGCCATCAGCGAGGGGTTCACTGAAGCTTTCTTT
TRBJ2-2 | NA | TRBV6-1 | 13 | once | CASRQQNTGELFF | TGTGCCAGCAGGCAGCAGAACACCGGGGAGCTGTTTTTT
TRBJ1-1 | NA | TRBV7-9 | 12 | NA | CASSSGQAEAFF | TGTGCCAGCAGCTCAGGACAAGCTGAAGCTTTCTTT
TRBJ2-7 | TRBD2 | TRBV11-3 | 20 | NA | CASSFQSKLAGSLPYYEQYF | TGTGCCAGCAGCTTCCAGTCGAAACTAGCGGGAAGTTTACCCTACTACGAGCAGTACTTC
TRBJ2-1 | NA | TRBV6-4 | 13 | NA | CASSAGENNEQFF | TGTGCCAGCAGTGCGGGGGAAAACAATGAGCAGTTCTTC
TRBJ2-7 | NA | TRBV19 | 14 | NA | CASSIDPRQYEQYF | TGTGCCAGTAGTATAGACCCAAGACAATACGAGCAGTACTTC
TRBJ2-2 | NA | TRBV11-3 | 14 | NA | CASSSGPLGGELFF | TGTGCCAGCAGCTCCGGACCCTTGGGCGGGGAGCTGTTTTTT
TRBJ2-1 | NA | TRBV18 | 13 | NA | CASSHGAYNEQFF | TGTGCCAGCTCCCACGGGGCCTACAATGAGCAGTTCTTC
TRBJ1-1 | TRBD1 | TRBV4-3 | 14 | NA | CASSRTGTGFEAFF | TGCGCCAGCAGCCGTACCGGGACAGGGTTTGAAGCTTTCTTT
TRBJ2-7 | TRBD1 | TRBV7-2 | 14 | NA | CASSSQGAVYEQYF | TGTGCCAGCAGCTCACAGGGGGCTGTTTACGAGCAGTACTTC
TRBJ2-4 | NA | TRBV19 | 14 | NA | CASSSPGDKNIQYF | TGTGCCAGTAGTAGCCCAGGGGACAAAAACATTCAGTACTTC
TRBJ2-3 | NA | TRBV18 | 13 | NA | CASSPLQSGAQYF | TGTGCCAGCTCACCACTACAGTCAGGGGCGCAGTATTTT
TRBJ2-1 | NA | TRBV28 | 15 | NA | CASTVGGPRYNEQFF | TGTGCCAGCACGGTGGGGGGTCCCCGCTACAATGAGCAGTTCTTC
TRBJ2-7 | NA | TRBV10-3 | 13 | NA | CAISGGGLYEQYF | TGTGCCATCAGTGGGGGGGGGCTTTACGAGCAGTACTTC
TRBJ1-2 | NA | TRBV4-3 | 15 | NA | CASSQGRGSGYGYTF | TGCGCCAGCAGCCAAGGGAGGGGCTCGGGCTATGGCTACACCTTC
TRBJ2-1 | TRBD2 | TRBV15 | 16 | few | CATSRDRLAGGNEQFF | TGTGCCACCAGCAGAGATAGGCTAGCGGGAGGGAATGAGCAGTTCTTC
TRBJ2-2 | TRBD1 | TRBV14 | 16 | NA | CASSLRQGARTGELFF | TGTGCCAGCAGCCTGAGACAGGGGGCGAGGACCGGGGAGCTGTTTTTT
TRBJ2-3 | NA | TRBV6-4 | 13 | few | CASSLGSTDTQYF | TGTGCCAGCAGTCTCGGTAGCACAGATACGCAGTATTTT
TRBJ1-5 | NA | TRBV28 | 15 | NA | CASRQIGRSNQPQHF | TGTGCCAGCAGACAAATCGGAAGGAGCAATCAGCCCCAGCATTTT
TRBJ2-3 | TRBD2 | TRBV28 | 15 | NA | CASRLRTSGSDTQYF | TGTGCCAGCAGACTCCGGACTAGCGGGAGTGATACGCAGTATTTT
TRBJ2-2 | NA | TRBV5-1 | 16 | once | CASSLVLALGTGELFF | TGCGCCAGCAGCTTGGTACTAGCATTGGGAACCGGGGAGCTGTTTTTT
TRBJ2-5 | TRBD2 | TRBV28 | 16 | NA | CASSHGLAGAEETQYF | TGTGCCAGCAGTCACGGACTAGCGGGAGCAGAGGAGACCCAGTACTTC
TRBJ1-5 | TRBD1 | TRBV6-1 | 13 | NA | CASSAQGWQPQHF | TGTGCCAGCAGTGCACAGGGGTGGCAGCCCCAGCATTTT
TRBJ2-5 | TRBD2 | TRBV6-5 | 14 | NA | CASSYRTSTETQYF | TGTGCCAGCAGTTACCGGACTAGCACGGAGACCCAGTACTTC
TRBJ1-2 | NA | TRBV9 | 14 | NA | CASSVEPGNYGYTF | TGTGCCAGCAGCGTAGAGCCCGGTAACTATGGCTACACCTTC
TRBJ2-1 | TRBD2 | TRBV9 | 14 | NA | CASTTSGGNNEQFF | TGTGCCAGCACCACTAGCGGGGGGAACAATGAGCAGTTCTTC
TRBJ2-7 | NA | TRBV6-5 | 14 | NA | CASSYSGPSYEQYF | TGTGCCAGCAGTTACAGCGGTCCCTCCTACGAGCAGTACTTC
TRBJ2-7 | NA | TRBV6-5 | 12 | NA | CASSEDTYEQYF | TGTGCCAGCAGTGAGGATACCTACGAGCAGTACTTC
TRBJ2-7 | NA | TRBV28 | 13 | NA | CASSLDSLYEQYF | TGTGCCAGCAGTTTAGACAGCCTCTACGAGCAGTACTTC
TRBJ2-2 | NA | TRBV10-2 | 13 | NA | CASSARNTGELFF | TGCGCCAGCAGTGCCAGGAACACCGGGGAGCTGTTTTTT
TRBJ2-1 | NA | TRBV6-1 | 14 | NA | CASSERRDSNEQFF | TGTGCCAGCAGTGAAAGGCGGGATTCCAATGAGCAGTTCTTC
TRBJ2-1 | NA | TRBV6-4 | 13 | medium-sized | CASSDSSANEQFF | TGTGCCAGCAGTGACTCAAGCGCCAATGAGCAGTTCTTC
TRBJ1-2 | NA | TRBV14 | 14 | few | CASSQYGPAGGYTF | TGTGCCAGCAGCCAATATGGGCCAGCGGGCGGCTACACCTTC
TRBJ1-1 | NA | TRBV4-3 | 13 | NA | CASSPHTNTEAFF | TGCGCCAGCAGCCCCCACACGAACACTGAAGCTTTCTTT